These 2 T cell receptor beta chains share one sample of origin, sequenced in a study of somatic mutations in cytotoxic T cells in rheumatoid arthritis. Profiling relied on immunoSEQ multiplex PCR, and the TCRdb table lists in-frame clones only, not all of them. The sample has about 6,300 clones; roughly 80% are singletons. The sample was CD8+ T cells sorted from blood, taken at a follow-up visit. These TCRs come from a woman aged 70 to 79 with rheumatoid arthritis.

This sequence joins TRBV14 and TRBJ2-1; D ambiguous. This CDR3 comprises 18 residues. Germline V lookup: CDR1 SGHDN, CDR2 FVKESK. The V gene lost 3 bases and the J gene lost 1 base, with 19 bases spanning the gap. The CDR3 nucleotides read TGTGCCAGCAGCCATCGAGTGGGCGGTAGAGGATCCTACAATGAGCAGTTCTTC. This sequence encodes CASSHRVGGRGSYNEQFF.

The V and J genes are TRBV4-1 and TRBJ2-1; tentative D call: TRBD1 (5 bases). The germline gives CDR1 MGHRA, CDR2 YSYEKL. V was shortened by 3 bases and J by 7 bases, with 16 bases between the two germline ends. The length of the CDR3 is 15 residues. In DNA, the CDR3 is TGCGCCAGCAGCCAGCCCGGTGCAGGGCAGAATGAGCAGTTCTTC. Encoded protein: CASSQPGAGQNEQFF.